The present TCR beta chain was sequenced within a study of T cells in Graves' hyperthyroidism and ophthalmopathy. General study points: In blood, most of the thyroid clonotypes expanded above 0.001 were also present. The model forecast ophthalmopathy, anticipating it by a median approximately 6.1 months before onset.

RNA transcripts were the template for amplifying TCR beta CDR3 regions. RT-PCR in the first round (using the HTBI primer set) targeted the TCR CDR3. TCRdb recomputed calls from the multiplex PCR reads with MiXCR, one row per CDR3 protein. Of 300,000 to 400,000 distinct CDR3 sequences listed, roughly 23% were seen once; the top ten hold less than 65%. The authors deemed Graves' hyperthyroidism stable absent ophthalmopathy progression within 18 months. Reasons for excluding patients were uncontrolled infection, other autoimmune disease, pregnancy or lactation. Concerning this clonotype: Its target is unknown.

Looked up from germline, CDR1 is MNHNS and CDR2 is SASEGT. The CDR3 extends over 13 amino acids. Between the trimmed V and J ends, which lost 5 bases and 5 bases, there was a span of 13 bases. The J gene is TRBJ2-7, the V gene TRBV6-1, with a weak D call TRBD2 (5 bases). The clonotype originates from a woman in her fifties or sixties with Graves' hyperthyroidism. The sample comprised blood. DNA of the CDR3: TGTGCCAGCAGTCTCGGGGTTCCGCACGAGCAGTACTTC. It translates to CASSLGVPHEQYF.